Listed below are T cell receptor beta chains from one sample, sequenced in a study of blood T cell repertoires in COVID-19. TCRdb's table, derived via immunoSEQ multiplex PCR, lists solely in-frame clones and lacks some. The table lists 330,000 or so clones, about 88% of them singletons. Sequencing was performed on PBMCs or T cells enriched from blood (not recorded which). The source is a woman in her thirties who had been exposed to COVID-19. Each CDR3 is given with its conserved first and last residue. The order of the fields is J gene, D gene, clone size, V gene, CDR3 DNA, CDR3 protein. The D gene is left open where the match is weak. Clone size is not always given. Where it is, it says once, few, many or a class for expanded clones.

j_gene: TRBJ2-1
d_gene: .
abundance: .
v_gene: TRBV29-1
CDR3nt: TGCAGCGACCTCCAGGGGAGCGAGCAGTTCTTC
CDR3aa: CSDLQGSEQFF

j_gene: TRBJ2-7
d_gene: TRBD1
abundance: .
v_gene: TRBV6-5
CDR3nt: TGTGCCAGCAGTTCACGACAGGGCCCCTACGAGCAGTACTTC
CDR3aa: CASSSRQGPYEQYF

j_gene: TRBJ2-3
d_gene: .
abundance: .
v_gene: TRBV30
CDR3nt: TGTGCCTGGAGTCTCCATACGCAGTATTTT
CDR3aa: CAWSLHTQYF

j_gene: TRBJ2-7
d_gene: TRBD2
abundance: .
v_gene: TRBV7-8
CDR3nt: TGTGCCAGCACGGGGGCCGGGACTAGCGGGAGTTTCTCCTACGAGCAGTACTTC
CDR3aa: CASTGAGTSGSFSYEQYF

j_gene: TRBJ2-7
d_gene: TRBD2
abundance: few
v_gene: TRBV18
CDR3nt: TGTGCCAGCTCACCCCCCGGGACTAGCGGGACCTACGAGCAGTACTTC
CDR3aa: CASSPPGTSGTYEQYF

j_gene: TRBJ1-6
d_gene: .
abundance: .
v_gene: TRBV21-1
CDR3nt: TGTGCCAGCAGCAAGACCAAAGCCCCCGACAGGGGGAGTTCACCCCTCCACTTT
CDR3aa: CASSKTKAPDRGSSPLHF

j_gene: TRBJ1-4
d_gene: .
abundance: few
v_gene: TRBV5-1
CDR3nt: TGCGCCAGCAGCTTGGAGAGAATAAATGAAAAACTGTTTTTT
CDR3aa: CASSLERINEKLFF

j_gene: TRBJ2-1
d_gene: TRBD2
abundance: once
v_gene: TRBV5-6
CDR3nt: TGTGCCAGCAGTCCGGCTGGACTAGCACTCATTGAGCAGTTCTTC
CDR3aa: CASSPAGLALIEQFF

j_gene: TRBJ1-1
d_gene: .
abundance: .
v_gene: TRBV27
CDR3nt: TGTGCCAGCAGTACCTCAGGGGACACTGAAGCTTTCTTT
CDR3aa: CASSTSGDTEAFF

j_gene: TRBJ2-4
d_gene: .
abundance: .
v_gene: TRBV4-2
CDR3nt: TGTGCCAGCAGCCAAGATCCCCTCTTGGCGGAGGGAGCCAAAAACATTCAGTACTTC
CDR3aa: CASSQDPLLAEGAKNIQYF

j_gene: TRBJ1-2
d_gene: .
abundance: once
v_gene: TRBV28
CDR3nt: TGTGCCAGCTTCCTTTATGGCTACACCTTC
CDR3aa: CASFLYGYTF

j_gene: TRBJ2-1
d_gene: TRBD1
abundance: .
v_gene: TRBV3-1/TRBV3-2
CDR3nt: TGTGCCAGCAGCCGGGGACAGGGAAACAATGAGCAGTTCTTC
CDR3aa: CASSRGQGNNEQFF

j_gene: TRBJ1-2
d_gene: TRBD1
abundance: .
v_gene: TRBV7-3
CDR3nt: TGTGCCAGCAGCTATGGGACAGGCCATGGCTACACCTTC
CDR3aa: CASSYGTGHGYTF

j_gene: TRBJ2-5
d_gene: TRBD1
abundance: .
v_gene: TRBV5-4
CDR3nt: TGTGCCAGCAGCTCAACCCCGGGACAGGGTGGGGAGACCCAGTACTTC
CDR3aa: CASSSTPGQGGETQYF

j_gene: TRBJ1-5
d_gene: TRBD1
abundance: few
v_gene: TRBV29-1
CDR3nt: TGCAGCGTCGCCGGACAGGGCAATAGTGCCCAGCATTTT
CDR3aa: CSVAGQGNSAQHF

j_gene: TRBJ2-3
d_gene: TRBD2
abundance: .
v_gene: TRBV7-8
CDR3nt: TGTGCCAGCGGCCAGTTTGGAGCGGGAAACACAGATACGCAGTATTTT
CDR3aa: CASGQFGAGNTDTQYF

j_gene: TRBJ1-4
d_gene: .
abundance: .
v_gene: TRBV5-1
CDR3nt: TGCGCCAGCAGCCCTTTAACAGGGCGCGGTGAAAAACTGTTTTTT
CDR3aa: CASSPLTGRGEKLFF

j_gene: TRBJ2-1
d_gene: TRBD2
abundance: .
v_gene: TRBV3-1/TRBV3-2
CDR3nt: TGTGCCAGCAGCCAAGATAGGCGGGAGGGCCGGTACAATGAGCAGTTCTTC
CDR3aa: CASSQDRREGRYNEQFF

j_gene: TRBJ2-1
d_gene: TRBD2
abundance: .
v_gene: TRBV27
CDR3nt: TGTGCCAGCAGTTTTTCCGCTAGCGGGGCCAATGAGCAGTTCTTC
CDR3aa: CASSFSASGANEQFF

j_gene: TRBJ2-5
d_gene: TRBD1
abundance: .
v_gene: TRBV6-5
CDR3nt: TGTGCCAGCAGTTACTCTTCACAGGGGTGGAAGGAGACCCAGTACTTC
CDR3aa: CASSYSSQGWKETQYF

j_gene: TRBJ2-7
d_gene: TRBD2
abundance: .
v_gene: TRBV5-1
CDR3nt: TGCGCCAGCAGCGTACTAACAGCGGGAGCTGACGAGCAGTACTTC
CDR3aa: CASSVLTAGADEQYF

j_gene: TRBJ2-5
d_gene: TRBD2
abundance: once
v_gene: TRBV7-3
CDR3nt: TGTGCCAGCAGCCGTGGGACTAGCGGGAGGTGGGGCCAAGAGACCCAGTACTTC
CDR3aa: CASSRGTSGRWGQETQYF

j_gene: TRBJ1-2
d_gene: TRBD1
abundance: .
v_gene: TRBV5-8
CDR3nt: TGTGCCAGCAGCTCAGGGGACAGTCTATACTATGGCTACACCTTC
CDR3aa: CASSSGDSLYYGYTF

j_gene: TRBJ1-5
d_gene: .
abundance: .
v_gene: TRBV25-1
CDR3nt: TGTGCCCCCCAAAGCGGTGGGAGCAATCAGCCCCAGCATTTT
CDR3aa: CAPQSGGSNQPQHF

j_gene: TRBJ1-2
d_gene: TRBD1
abundance: .
v_gene: TRBV7-9
CDR3nt: TGTGCCAGCAGCCGGACAGGGTTAAACTATGGCTACACCTTC
CDR3aa: CASSRTGLNYGYTF

j_gene: TRBJ2-7
d_gene: TRBD2
abundance: .
v_gene: TRBV5-1
CDR3nt: TGCGCCAGCAGCCCCGAGGGACTAGCTCGGCGCGAGCAGTACTTC
CDR3aa: CASSPEGLARREQYF

j_gene: TRBJ2-3
d_gene: .
abundance: .
v_gene: TRBV24-1
CDR3nt: TGTGCCACCAGTGAACGACTAGTAGTAGATACGCAGTATTTT
CDR3aa: CATSERLVVDTQYF

j_gene: TRBJ1-5
d_gene: TRBD1
abundance: .
v_gene: TRBV27
CDR3nt: TGTGCCAGCAGTTCCTGGGACAGAGTAAATCAGCCCCAGCATTTT
CDR3aa: CASSSWDRVNQPQHF

j_gene: TRBJ2-7
d_gene: .
abundance: .
v_gene: TRBV29-1
CDR3nt: TGCAGCGTTGTATGGAGGGGACCTAACTACGAGCAGTACTTC
CDR3aa: CSVVWRGPNYEQYF

j_gene: TRBJ1-4
d_gene: TRBD1
abundance: .
v_gene: TRBV4-1
CDR3nt: TGCGCCAGCAGCACACACTCGACAGGGCCTAATGAAAAACTGTTTTTT
CDR3aa: CASSTHSTGPNEKLFF

j_gene: TRBJ2-5
d_gene: TRBD2
abundance: .
v_gene: TRBV7-8
CDR3nt: TGTGCCAGCAGCTCACAACTCCCCGGGAGGGGTGAGACCCAGTACTTC
CDR3aa: CASSSQLPGRGETQYF

j_gene: TRBJ2-3
d_gene: TRBD2
abundance: .
v_gene: TRBV3-1/TRBV3-2
CDR3nt: TGTGCCAGCAGCCAGGGGACTAGCGGGTCCCAGGATACGCAGTATTTT
CDR3aa: CASSQGTSGSQDTQYF